Given below is one T cell receptor (beta chain) in context. The target antigen is unknown. The entry originates in a study of radiotherapy plus CTLA-4 blockade in lung cancer. Study context: Disease control was achieved by about 29% of patients, and objective responses by 18%.

Study-level findings and limits: Strongest reported response predictors: early blood clone changes and post-radiation interferon-beta. Subsequent to radiotherapy plus ipilimumab, tumor-derived TCR clones underwent expansion in blood.

The V end lost 2 bases, the J end lost 2 bases, and 10 bases lay between the germline ends. This CDR3 region has 14 residues. Germline V CDR1 and CDR2: SGHDT, YYEEEE. Clones were sequenced by immunoSEQ multiplex PCR, and TCRdb holds only the in-frame ones, with some missing. The table has around 80,000 clones, about 80% seen once. Enrolled patients, whose metastatic non-small-cell lung cancer was chemo-refractory, received focal radiation plus CTLA-4 blockade with ipilimumab. Sequences were derived from peripheral blood, sampled from a patient treated with radiotherapy plus ipilimumab. V usage is TRBV5-6 and J usage is TRBJ2-5; weak D call: TRBD1 (6 bases). The clonotype comes from a human donor with non-small cell lung cancer who had stable disease on radiotherapy plus ipilimumab. DNA of the CDR3: TGTGCCAGCAGCTTAAGGGGGTTGCAAGAGACCCAGTACTTC. It is translated as CASSLRGLQETQYF.